Listed below are T cell receptor beta chains from one sample, sequenced in a study of T cells after yellow fever vaccination. TCRdb reprocessed the 5' RACE reads with MiXCR, giving one entry per CDR3 protein. The profile shows fewer than 450,000 distinct CDR3 sequences, about 4% of them singletons. Sequenced material: PBMCs, taken 5 days after the yellow fever booster vaccination. The receptors stem from a man aged 18 to 30 who received the YFV17D yellow fever vaccine. Each CDR3 is given with its conserved first and last residue. A D gene is named only where the DNA matches it firmly. Expanded clones are given a class, and other clones once, few, many or no size at all.

TRBJ1-5,many,TRBV20-1,NA,18,TGCAGTGCTAGAGACCCCAGGGGATCCGCATATAGCAATCAGCCCCAGCATTTT,CSARDPRGSAYSNQPQHF
TRBJ2-6,NA,TRBV6-2/TRBV6-3,NA,17,TGTGCCAGCAGTTTTCGGCAGGGCGGCTCTGGGGCCAACGTCCTGACTTTC,CASSFRQGGSGANVLTF
TRBJ1-1,few,TRBV12-3/TRBV12-4,NA,15,TGTGCCAGCAGTTTATCGAGGCTTATGAACACTGAAGCTTTCTTT,CASSLSRLMNTEAFF
TRBJ1-5,NA,TRBV6-1,NA,13,TGTGCCAGCAGTGAAGTAAGCAATCAGCCCCAGCATTTT,CASSEVSNQPQHF
TRBJ2-5,many,TRBV4-1,TRBD2,16,TGCGCCAGCAGCCAAACATTAGCGGGGGGGCCAGAGACCCAGTACTTC,CASSQTLAGGPETQYF
TRBJ2-1,few,TRBV18,NA,15,TGTGCCAGCTCACCCAGAGGGGCCGGGGACAATGAGCAGTTCTTC,CASSPRGAGDNEQFF
TRBJ1-1,NA,TRBV19,NA,13,TGTGCCAGTAGTATTTACAGGGACGCTGAAGCTTTCTTT,CASSIYRDAEAFF
TRBJ1-6,NA,TRBV6-5,NA,15,TGTGCCAGCAGTTACTCGGAGGGCTGGGGTTCACCCCTCCACTTT,CASSYSEGWGSPLHF
TRBJ2-1,NA,TRBV28,TRBD1,15,TGTGCCAGCAGCTCTCCGGGACAGGGGGCAAGTGAGCAGTTCTTC,CASSSPGQGASEQFF
TRBJ2-1,NA,TRBV7-9,NA,14,TGTGCCAGCAGCTTAGCGATTCGGAGGAATGAGCAGTTCTTC,CASSLAIRRNEQFF
TRBJ2-2,NA,TRBV19,TRBD1,15,TGTGCCAGTAGTATTACAGGGGGGCGCACCGGGGAGCTGTTTTTT,CASSITGGRTGELFF
TRBJ1-5,few,TRBV10-3,TRBD1,12,TGTGCCACAGGACAGGGCGATCAGCCCCAGCATTTT,CATGQGDQPQHF
TRBJ1-4,few,TRBV7-9,TRBD1,16,TGTGCCAGCAGCGCACCCGGGACAGGGCCGGATGAAAAACTGTTTTTT,CASSAPGTGPDEKLFF
TRBJ1-5,many,TRBV6-1,NA,13,TGTGCCAGCAGTCCAAAGGAAAGTCAGCCCCAGCATTTT,CASSPKESQPQHF
TRBJ2-1,NA,TRBV11-3,NA,13,TGTGCCAGCAGCTTAGGTCTTACCAATGAGCAGTTCTTC,CASSLGLTNEQFF
TRBJ1-1,NA,TRBV7-9,TRBD1,15,TGTGCCAGCACCCTCGAGGGACAGGGAATGATTGAAGCTTTCTTT,CASTLEGQGMIEAFF
TRBJ2-3,many,TRBV27,NA,14,TGTGCCAGCAGTTTAGTACTAGCCTCAGATACGCAGTATTTT,CASSLVLASDTQYF
TRBJ1-1,few,TRBV4-1,NA,14,TGCGCCAGCAGCCAAGAGGCCCTGGGAACTGAAGCTTTCTTT,CASSQEALGTEAFF
TRBJ1-2,few,TRBV6-5,NA,12,TGTGCCAGCAGTTACTCTCCTCCTGGCTACACCTTC,CASSYSPPGYTF
TRBJ1-5,many,TRBV20-1,TRBD1,16,TGCAGTGCTAGAGAAGGACAGGGCCGAAACAATCAGCCCCAGCATTTT,CSAREGQGRNNQPQHF
TRBJ1-1,many,TRBV12-3/TRBV12-4,TRBD1,16,TGTGCCAGCAGTTTAGAGCGGGGACAGGGTAACACTGAAGCTTTCTTT,CASSLERGQGNTEAFF
TRBJ2-5,few,TRBV12-3/TRBV12-4,NA,14,TGTGCCAGCAGCCCAAGGGGGGGCCTAGAGACCCAGTACTTC,CASSPRGGLETQYF
TRBJ1-5,few,TRBV4-3,NA,15,TGCGCCAGCAGCCAAGATATCTGGGCTGAACAGCCCCAGCATTTT,CASSQDIWAEQPQHF
TRBJ2-3,many,TRBV13,TRBD2,16,TGTGCCAGCAGCTTAGGCCTAGCGGGGGGCACAGATACGCAGTATTTT,CASSLGLAGGTDTQYF
TRBJ1-3,NA,TRBV19,NA,15,TGTGCCAGTAGTATGATGAGTATCTCTGGAAACACCATATATTTT,CASSMMSISGNTIYF
TRBJ2-3,few,TRBV5-1,TRBD2,16,TGCGCCAGCAGCTCTTTAGGTAGCGGGGGGGCAGATACGCAGTATTTT,CASSSLGSGGADTQYF
TRBJ1-5,NA,TRBV7-2,TRBD1,14,TGTGCCAGCAGCTACAGGGGAGGGGATCAGCCCCAGCATTTT,CASSYRGGDQPQHF
TRBJ1-6,few,TRBV5-1,NA,16,TGCGCCAGCAGTCGAGGGGAAGGCTCCTATAATTCACCCCTCCACTTT,CASSRGEGSYNSPLHF
TRBJ2-5,many,TRBV5-1,NA,12,TGCGCCAGCAGCCAGGAGGGAGGGACCCAGTACTTC,CASSQEGGTQYF
TRBJ1-2,NA,TRBV7-8,TRBD1,15,TGTGCCAGCAGCACTACAGGGGGCTGGGGCTATGGCTACACCTTC,CASSTTGGWGYGYTF
TRBJ2-1,NA,TRBV7-3,TRBD1,16,TGTGCCAGCAGCTCTCCCGGGACAGGGTATAACAATGAGCAGTTCTTC,CASSSPGTGYNNEQFF
TRBJ1-2,NA,TRBV12-3/TRBV12-4,TRBD1,16,TGTGCCAGCAGCCTAAAAGGACAGGGACGGGGCTATGGCTACACCTTC,CASSLKGQGRGYGYTF
TRBJ2-5,many,TRBV12-3/TRBV12-4,NA,13,TGTGCCAGCAGTTTAAGGGCCCAAGAGACCCAGTACTTC,CASSLRAQETQYF
TRBJ1-1,NA,TRBV20-1,NA,13,TGCAGTGCTATCACAGGGCCGAACACTGAAGCTTTCTTT,CSAITGPNTEAFF
TRBJ1-5,many,TRBV6-5,NA,13,TGTGCCAGCAGTTACGGGGGGGGGCAGCCCCAGCATTTT,CASSYGGGQPQHF